The rows below give T cell receptor beta chains drawn from one sample of a study of T cells expressing NK-cell markers. After re-calling the 5' RACE reads, TCRdb lists one entry per CDR3 protein, DNA absent. Its listing shows approximately 550,000 distinct CDR3 sequences. Sequenced: blood T cells: a sorted CD56 or NKG2C T cell subset, CD4+ or CD8+ T cells, or bulk PBMC T cells (not recorded which). All receptors come from a man aged 18 to 29 in good health. Each CDR3 is given with its conserved first and last residue. Each record gives: J gene, V gene, CDR3 protein.

>TRBJ2-5|TRBV20-1
CSAREVKETQYF
>TRBJ2-7|TRBV6-1
CASSSGGGRGRVEQYF
>TRBJ2-7|TRBV28
CASSPRWGRAYEQYF
>TRBJ2-6|TRBV20-1
CSATTDPANVLTF
>TRBJ2-7|TRBV7-2
CASSLAQASGYQYEQYF
>TRBJ2-1|TRBV10-3
CAISGTAVETYNEQFF
>TRBJ1-6|TRBV5-1
CASRGDGQGVSPLHF
>TRBJ2-5|TRBV5-1
CASSLSAGPSQYF
>TRBJ1-1|TRBV20-1
CSATIGTLNTEAFF
>TRBJ2-3|TRBV12-3/TRBV12-4
CASSAGTRLSDTQYF
>TRBJ2-5|TRBV7-2
CASSLVGVGTQYF
>TRBJ2-3|TRBV27
CASSSQGQGTDTQYF
>TRBJ2-3|TRBV5-1
CASSLVASRSTDTQYF
>TRBJ2-7|TRBV6-2/TRBV6-3
CASRTGTGRAYEQYF
>TRBJ2-3|TRBV7-9
CASSLLTSFFPGTQYF
>TRBJ1-3|TRBV12-3/TRBV12-4
CASNSGNTIYF
>TRBJ2-7|TRBV15
CATSLREYSTGENSYEQYF
>TRBJ2-5|TRBV2
CASVLQGQEWETQYF
>TRBJ1-1|TRBV5-1
CASSNTGKGTEAFF
>TRBJ1-4|TRBV6-5
CASSYSRETAPEKLFF
>TRBJ1-1|TRBV12-3/TRBV12-4
CASSLTAAGTEAFF
>TRBJ1-1|TRBV12-3/TRBV12-4
CASRPAGVAGDTEAFF
>TRBJ2-2|TRBV10-3
CAIRPNGGELFF
>TRBJ1-1|TRBV25-1
CASSGGQEPRAFF
>TRBJ2-3|TRBV29-1
CSVRVGLAGDTQYF
>TRBJ2-1|TRBV14
CASSLRMGTQFSSYNEQFF
>TRBJ1-3|TRBV7-8
CASSLGFRGPSGNTIYF
>TRBJ2-2|TRBV20-1
CSASPPPGLAGGNTGELFF
>TRBJ2-5|TRBV27
CASSLSSGENQETQYF
>TRBJ2-7|TRBV20-1
CSARDHLAFSSYEQYF
>TRBJ2-7|TRBV4-3
CASSQDGGVGWSEQYF
>TRBJ2-3|TRBV20-1
CSAGDLRDTQYF
>TRBJ2-2|TRBV5-1
CASSSMPAGTANTGELFF
>TRBJ2-2|TRBV11-2
CASRNGRGRYTGELFF
>TRBJ2-6|TRBV11-1
CASSRTGGRLYFGANVLTF
>TRBJ2-7|TRBV20-1
CSARGSSGFTYEQYF
>TRBJ2-1|TRBV7-2
CASSREAGERHEQFF
>TRBJ2-3|TRBV29-1
CSVVGPSVFGTDTQYF
>TRBJ2-1|TRBV20-1
CSARGGSGRYNEQFF
>TRBJ1-1|TRBV5-1
CASSSTGGNRVGAFF
>TRBJ2-7|TRBV4-1
CASSQDMRQQYF
>TRBJ2-1|TRBV5-1
CASSLTVSYNEQFF
>TRBJ1-4|TRBV12-3/TRBV12-4
CASSFGAGNEKLFF
>TRBJ2-5|TRBV4-3
CASSQDLQGTQETQYF
>TRBJ2-1|TRBV20-1
CSARGVQSSYNEQFF
>TRBJ2-1|TRBV12-3/TRBV12-4
CASSRLREQFF
>TRBJ2-5|TRBV9
CASSVGEPPVSQYF
>TRBJ2-7|TRBV12-3/TRBV12-4
CASTLAGGPYEQYF
>TRBJ2-1|TRBV4-2
CASSQDGGKQFF
>TRBJ2-3|TRBV11-2
CASSLETRVGTQYF
>TRBJ2-3|TRBV18
CASSRRPVDTQYF
>TRBJ2-1|TRBV3-1
CASSHRGEQFF
>TRBJ1-6|TRBV6-5
CASSYQGSGYSPLHF